The 15 T cell receptor beta chains below all came from one sample that was sequenced in a study of T-cell reconstitution after alpha-beta-depleted transplantation in children. The TCRbeta library was prepared with unique molecular identifiers. TCRdb redid the calling of the PCR reads with MiXCR, one entry per CDR3 protein. The sample lists 140,000 to 150,000 distinct CDR3 sequences, around 10% occurring once. The sample was PBMCs, mostly from graft donor cells, taken 180 days after TCRalphabeta/CD19-depleted stem cell transplant. These receptors came from a female patient aged 2-15 years who had a stem cell transplant for congenital amegakaryocytic thrombocytopenia, so the T cells may come from the graft donor.

The table lists this clonotype with many counts. The V and J genes are TRBV20-1 and TRBJ2-7; D possibly corresponds to TRBD1 (6 bases). The CDR3 has 13 residues. Trimming shortened V by 0 bases and J by 2 bases, and 8 bases separated the two germline ends. Germline loops: CDR1 DFQATT, CDR2 SNEGSKA (reference sequence). CDR3 sequence (DNA): TGCAGTGCTAGAGATTGGGACACCTACGAGCAGTACTTC. It yields the protein CSARDWDTYEQYF.

At least ten counts were recorded for this clonotype. The V call is TRBV29-1, the J call TRBJ2-5; TRBD1 is a possible D gene (5 bases). CDR1 is SQVTM and CDR2 is ANQGSEA in the germline V gene. The CDR3 totals 14 residues. Trimming cost V 6 bases and J 0 bases, with 14 bases left between them. The CDR3 DNA reads TGCAGCGTGGCAAGGGGTGGGAACCAAGAGACCCAGTACTTC. Translating it yields CSVARGGNQETQYF.

This clonotype came up many times. The chain uses TRBV20-1 and TRBJ1-4; D might be TRBD1 (5 bases). V lost 7 bases and J lost 4, with 13 bases in between. Per the germline V gene, CDR1 is DFQATT and CDR2 is SNEGSKA (reference sequence). CDR3 length equals 13 residues. The CDR3 sequence: CSVSQGFNEKLFF. CDR3 DNA: TGCAGTGTTAGTCAGGGTTTTAATGAAAAACTGTTTTTT.

This clonotype occurred many times. This sequence joins TRBV15 and TRBJ2-6, with D hard to call. The germline V and J ends were trimmed by 0 bases and 5 bases, with 11 bases remaining between them. The CDR3 is made up of 16 amino acids. From germline, CDR1 is LNHNV and CDR2 YYDKDF (reference sequence). The CDR3 DNA sequence: TGTGCCACCAGCAGAGATGTTAGGCTCTGGGCCAACGTCCTGACTTTC. It codes for CATSRDVRLWANVLTF.

This clonotype was found many times. J is TRBJ2-2 and V is TRBV24-1; TRBD2 is a possible D gene (6 bases). The germline V gene has CDR1 KGHDR and CDR2 SFDVKD. The CDR3 sequence is 16 residues long. V was trimmed by 4 bases and J by 7 bases, leaving 18 bases between them. CDR3: CATSDRREPGVGELFF. The CDR3 DNA reads as TGTGCCACCAGTGACCGCAGGGAACCGGGAGTCGGGGAGCTGTTTTTT.

This clonotype appeared many times. The chain employs TRBV28 and TRBJ2-4, with TRBD2 matching 10 bases. Germline CDR1 reads MDHEN; CDR2 reads SYDVKM. Germline trimming cut 6 bases from V and 15 bases from J; bases unmatched to any gene: 14. The CDR3 consists of 14 residues. Here the CDR3 DNA reads TGTGCCAGCAGCCACACCGGGACTAGCGAGCCAGGGTACTTC. Protein product: CASSHTGTSEPGYF.

This clonotype has ten or more counts. V gene TRBV20-1 combines with J gene TRBJ2-2; D is uncertain. The germline CDR1 and CDR2 sequences are DFQATT and SNEGSKA (reference sequence). Trimming left V 0 bases short and J 5 bases short, with 19 bases between. This CDR3 is built from 17 residues. The CDR3 reads CSARDGSGLHGTGELFF. In DNA form, the CDR3 reads TGCAGTGCTAGAGATGGCTCCGGGCTCCACGGGACCGGGGAGCTGTTTTTT.

Ten or more counts support this clonotype. This chain connects TRBV4-1 to TRBJ1-1; 10 bases fit TRBD1. Germline V CDR1 and CDR2: MGHRA, YSYEKL. V trimming: 3 bases; J trimming: 0 bases; junction bases outside the gene matches: 7. The CDR3 length is 17 residues. CDR3 sequence (DNA): TGCGCCAGCAGCCACGGACAGGGGGTGTCCATGAACACTGAAGCTTTCTTT. This gives the protein CASSHGQGVSMNTEAFF.

The sample holds many counts of this clonotype. The V call is TRBV10-3, the J call TRBJ2-1; D unresolved. The germline gives CDR1 ENHRY, CDR2 SYGVKD. V was cut by 0 bases and J by 0 bases, with 9 bases left in between. The CDR3 runs to 16 residues. The CDR3, as DNA: TGTGCCATCAGTGAGTCGACGGCGAGCTCCTACAATGAGCAGTTCTTC. It codes for CAISESTASSYNEQFF.

The chain links TRBV6-1 to TRBJ2-7; D gene ambiguous. Germline V gene lookup returns CDR1 MNHNS and CDR2 SASEGT. CDR3 length: 14 amino acids. Trimming cost V 7 bases and J 3 bases, with 16 bases left between them. In nucleotides, the CDR3 is TGTGCCAGCACCAGGATCGGGCCCAACTACGAGCAGTACTTC. Its protein product is CASTRIGPNYEQYF.

The V call is TRBV18, the J call TRBJ2-5, with 8 bases matching TRBD1. The CDR3 extends over 15 amino acids. Looked up from germline, CDR1 is KGHSH and CDR2 is LQKENI. The V and J ends lost 4 bases and 5 bases, in that order; junction bases with no gene match: 9. The CDR3 reads CASSQSDRGFETQYF. In DNA, the CDR3 is TGTGCCAGCTCACAAAGTGACAGGGGCTTCGAGACCCAGTACTTC.

V is TRBV5-4 and J is TRBJ2-1; TRBD1 might be the D (6 bases). Germline lookup yields CDR1 SGHNT and CDR2 YYREEE (reference sequence). V was trimmed by 0 bases and J by 4 bases, leaving 11 bases between them. The CDR3 loop spans 15 amino acids. CDR3: CASSLEAGVYNEQFF. The CDR3 coding sequence is TGTGCCAGCAGCTTGGAGGCAGGGGTATACAATGAGCAGTTCTTC.

Turning to this clonotype: Being one base from a much bigger clone, this may be a read error. The chain couples TRBV2 to TRBJ1-5; the D is unclear. Germline CDR1 reads SNHLY; CDR2 reads FYNNEI. V was shortened by 4 bases and J by 3 bases, with 10 bases between the two germline ends. This CDR3 has 14 amino acids. The CDR3 DNA follows: TGTGCCAGCAGTGGGCAATATATCAATCAGCCCCAGCATTTT. This codes for CASSGQYINQPQHF. Full variable domain (rest looked up from reference TRBV2 and TRBJ1-5): EPEVTQTPSHQVTQMGQEVILRCVPISNHLYFYWYRQILGQKVEFLVSFYNNEISEKSEIFDDQFSVERPDGSNFTLKIRSTKLEDSAMYFCASSGQYINQPQHFGDGTRLSIL.

This clonotype was observed many times. The gene calls are TRBV5-1 and TRBJ2-7, with 10 bases aligning to TRBD2. The CDR3 sequence is 14 residues long. The V segment lost 4 bases and the J segment 3 bases; nucleotides outside the gene matches: 4. Looked up from germline, CDR1 is SGHRS and CDR2 is YFSETQ. CDR3 in amino acids: CASSPTSGDYEQYF. The CDR3 DNA follows: TGCGCCAGCAGCCCCACTAGCGGGGACTACGAGCAGTACTTC.

For this clonotype: A read error may explain this, as a much larger clone is one base away. This rearrangement joins TRBV27 to TRBJ1-2; a possible D gene is TRBD1 (5 bases). From germline, CDR1 is MNHEY and CDR2 SMNVEV (reference sequence). The CDR3 consists of 19 residues. V was trimmed by 5 bases and J by 5 bases, leaving 30 bases between them. CDR3 amino acids: CASSPIGDTLATGVYGYTF. The DNA for the CDR3 is TGTGCCAGCAGTCCGATTGGGGATACACTCGCAACGGGGGTTTATGGCTACACCTTC.